This passage covers 15 T cell receptor beta chains from one sample sequenced in a study of shared clonotypes between healthy human individuals. Sequencing used immunoSEQ multiplex PCR; TCRdb keeps in-frame clones, though not all of them. This sample has 550,000 to 700,000 clones, with 73% found just once. The sequencing input was memory CD4+ T cells sorted from blood. Specified subset: CD45RA-negative fraction. These receptors came from a woman aged 25 to 39 in good health.

The J gene is TRBJ2-6, the V gene TRBV30, with D perhaps TRBD1 or TRBD2 (6 bases each). The CDR3 contains 17 residues. Trimming stripped 5 bases from V and 0 bases from J, with 17 bases between. In germline, CDR1 is GTSNPN, CDR2 SVGIG (reference sequence). CDR3 in amino acids: CAWGPGAFSSGANVLTF. The CDR3 DNA sequence: TGTGCCTGGGGCCCGGGGGCCTTCTCCTCTGGGGCCAACGTCCTGACTTTC.

This clone occurred a few times. The chain is built from TRBV29-1 and TRBJ2-7, with 13 positions matching TRBD2. Per germline, CDR1 SQVTM and CDR2 ANQGSEA. J gave up 6 bases and V 7 bases, and 6 bases lay outside the gene matches. CDR3 length: 13 amino acids. CDR3 nucleotide sequence: TGCAGCGCCGAGACTAGCGGGGGGTCCGAGCAGTACTTC. Translation: CSAETSGGSEQYF.

The chain combines TRBV15 with TRBJ1-5; D perhaps matches TRBD1 (5 bases). This CDR3 is 15 amino acids long. V was pared by 5 bases and J by 0 bases, with 11 bases between. The germline CDR1 and CDR2 sequences are LNHNV and YYDKDF (reference sequence). The CDR3 sequence: CATSVRRGSNQPQHF. The CDR3 region has the DNA TGTGCCACCAGCGTGCGGAGGGGTAGCAATCAGCCCCAGCATTTT.

In its sample, this clone was seen many times. V and J are TRBV10-3 and TRBJ2-4, with a tentative D call TRBD2 (6 bases). Germline values: CDR1 ENHRY, CDR2 SYGVKD. CDR3 length: 16 residues. The V gene lost 10 bases and the J gene lost 0 bases, with 19 bases spanning the gap. CDR3 DNA: TGTGCCACTCAGGGAGGTCGGGAGCTAGCCAAAAACATTCAGTACTTC. Its translation: CATQGGRELAKNIQYF.

This clone was recorded a few times. The chain uses TRBV28 and TRBJ1-5; 7 positions agree with TRBD1. Germline trimming cut 4 bases from V and 3 bases from J; bases unmatched to any gene: 6. Germline CDR1 reads MDHEN; CDR2 reads SYDVKM. This CDR3 is built from 15 residues. The CDR3 DNA follows: TGTGCCAGCAGTTGGGGACAGCATCACAATCAGCCCCAGCATTTT. Residues: CASSWGQHHNQPQHF. The entire variable domain, with the rest obtained from reference TRBV28 and TRBJ1-5, is as follows: DVKVTQSSRYLVKRTGEKVFLECVQDMDHENMFWYRQDPGLGLRLIYFSYDVKMKEKGDIPEGYSVSREKKERFSLILESASTNQTSMYLCASSWGQHHNQPQHFGDGTRLSIL.

This rearrangement joins TRBV30 to TRBJ2-3; the match to TRBD2 covers 8 bases. The V and J ends lost 2 bases and 4 bases, in that order; junction bases with no gene match: 8. The CDR3 covers 15 residues. CDR1 GTSNPN and CDR2 SVGIG come from the germline V gene (reference sequence). CDR3 sequence (DNA): TGTGCCTGGAGTTACGGGAGGGTTAAATCAGATACGCAGTATTTT. Its protein is CAWSYGRVKSDTQYF.

V gene TRBV28 combines with J gene TRBJ1-1; D is uncertain. CDR3 length equals 11 residues. Germline CDR1 is MDHEN and CDR2 is SYDVKM. V was cut by 4 bases and J by 5 bases, with 5 bases left in between. The CDR3: CASSSGTEAFF. CDR3 coding DNA: TGTGCCAGCAGTTCGGGAACTGAAGCTTTCTTT.

V gene TRBV2 combines with J gene TRBJ2-3, with 10 bases fitting TRBD1. The CDR3 consists of 14 residues. Germline V CDR1 and CDR2: SNHLY, FYNNEI. The trim removed 5 bases at V and 6 bases at J, leaving 5 bases unmatched. CDR3 DNA sequence: TGTGCCAGCAGTAGCCGACAGGGGGCGGATACGCAGTATTTT. This encodes CASSSRQGADTQYF.

This clone was detected a few times. V is TRBV30 and J is TRBJ2-1; 7 bases are a match to TRBD1. Germline CDR1 is GTSNPN and CDR2 is SVGIG (reference sequence). The CDR3 spans 18 residues. Trimming at V came to 1 base and at J to 4 bases, leaving 16 bases not matched to a gene. The CDR3 sequence is CAWSAKTYRGPSYNEQFF. DNA for the CDR3: TGTGCCTGGAGTGCTAAAACTTACAGGGGTCCCTCTTACAATGAGCAGTTCTTC. The full variable domain, with the rest looked up from reference TRBV30 and TRBJ2-1, is SQTIHQWPATLVQPVGSPLSLECTVEGTSNPNLYWYRQAAGRGLQLLFYSVGIGQISSEVPQNLSASRPQDRQFILSSKKLLLSDSGFYLCAWSAKTYRGPSYNEQFFGPGTRLTVL.

This chain links TRBV27 with TRBJ1-2; possible D gene TRBD1, 6 bases. V shed 6 bases and J shed 0 bases, with 14 bases lying between them. Germline CDR1 reads MNHEY; CDR2 reads SMNVEV (reference sequence). This CDR3 region has 15 residues. CDR3 DNA: TGTGCCAGCAGGGGGGGGCCCGGGTCTAACTATGGCTACACCTTC. Its translation is CASRGGPGSNYGYTF.

This clone has just a few counts. V is TRBV2 and J is TRBJ1-2; the D is unclear. Trimming stripped 1 base from V and 8 bases from J, with 11 bases between. The CDR3 length is 13 residues. Germline V gene lookup returns CDR1 SNHLY and CDR2 FYNNEI. DNA of the CDR3: TGTGCCAGCAGTGAAGGCAGGTTTAAGGGCTACACCTTC. Translated, it gives CASSEGRFKGYTF.

The chain employs TRBV5-1 and TRBJ2-2; no clear D. This CDR3 has 18 residues. Trimming shortened V by 0 bases and J by 7 bases, and 22 bases separated the two germline ends. The germline gives CDR1 SGHRS, CDR2 YFSETQ. For the CDR3, the DNA is TGCGCCAGCAGCTTGGGGGCGTCCTCCCGCCCGATACTCGGGGAGCTGTTTTTT. Translated: CASSLGASSRPILGELFF.

The chain joins TRBV5-6 to TRBJ1-1; 8 bases fit TRBD1. J was trimmed by 1 base and V by 5 bases; bases with no gene match: 10. The CDR3 consists of 16 residues. Per germline, CDR1 SGHDT and CDR2 YYEEEE. The CDR3 DNA is TGTGCCAGCAGAATGACAGGGGCACCACGGAACACTGAAGCTTTCTTT. Protein sequence: CASRMTGAPRNTEAFF.

The chain uses TRBV11-2 and TRBJ2-3; 7 nucleotides match TRBD2. The V gene's germline CDR1 is SGHAT and CDR2 FQNNGV. V shed 1 base, J shed 2 bases, and the junction held 12 bases outside the gene matches. The length of the CDR3 is 18 residues. Here the CDR3 reads CASSLVPDWRETTDTQYF. The CDR3 coding sequence is TGTGCCAGCAGCTTAGTCCCCGACTGGCGGGAGACCACAGATACGCAGTATTTT.

In this sample, this clone turned up once. V usage is TRBV5-4 and J usage is TRBJ1-4; D not certain. V was pared by 4 bases and J by 8 bases, with 12 bases between. The CDR3 has 13 residues. From germline, CDR1 is SGHNT and CDR2 YYREEE (reference sequence). CDR3 nucleotides: TGTGCCAGCAGCCCCGAGAGCTCCGAAAAACTGTTTTTT. Its protein is CASSPESSEKLFF.